This T cell receptor beta chain was identified during a study of beta chain features in type 1 diabetes. CDR1 and CDR2 (germline): SNHLY, FYNNEI. CDR3 length equals 13 residues. Trimming pared 5 bases from V and 7 bases from J, leaving 14 bases between. The investigators reverse transcribed all of the isolated RNA, so they sequenced expressed TCRB transcripts. Some 3.3 million reads per sample on average were obtained from naive, central memory and regulatory T cell samples. TCRdb's copy holds only in-frame clones and misses some; the assay was immunoSEQ multiplex PCR. Among fewer than 300,000 clones, approximately 11% were seen once, and the ten largest hold more than 0.015%. Broader study findings: Any HLA-type effect on TCRB rearrangement remained unresolved here. In all four CD4+ subsets, TCRB CDR3 length was significantly, moderately reduced in type 1 diabetes. Fewer junction insertions and more nucleotide deletions appeared in type 1 diabetes patients. PCR might favor shorter templates, but any such skew would affect patients and controls equally.

A few counts support this clone. Its antigen is still unknown. The genes are TRBV2 and TRBJ1-2, with D perhaps TRBD1 (6 bases). Specimen: naive CD4+ T cells from blood. The TCR originated in a man aged 25-45 years with type 1 diabetes. In DNA form, the CDR3 reads TGTGCCAGCAGTCTTATCACAGGGTTTGGCTACACCTTC. This gives the protein CASSLITGFGYTF.